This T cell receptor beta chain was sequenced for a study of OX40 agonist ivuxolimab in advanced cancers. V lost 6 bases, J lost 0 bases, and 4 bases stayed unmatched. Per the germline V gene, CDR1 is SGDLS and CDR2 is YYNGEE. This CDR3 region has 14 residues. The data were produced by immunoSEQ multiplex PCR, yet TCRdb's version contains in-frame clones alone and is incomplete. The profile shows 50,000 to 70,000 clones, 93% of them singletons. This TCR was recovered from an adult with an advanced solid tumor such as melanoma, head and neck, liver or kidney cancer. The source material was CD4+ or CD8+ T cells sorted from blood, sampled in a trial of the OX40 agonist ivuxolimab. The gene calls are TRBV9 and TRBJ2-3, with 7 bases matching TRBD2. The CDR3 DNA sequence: TGTGCCAGCACCAGGGAGGGGAGCACAGATACGCAGTATTTT. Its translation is CASTREGSTDTQYF.